The present T cell receptor beta chain was sequenced within a study of CD8 T cells in Susac syndrome. The CDR3 spans 15 residues. Trimming removed 0 bases at V and 0 bases at J, with 8 bases between. Per germline, CDR1 SGHDT and CDR2 YYEEEE. Concerning this clonotype: Its antigen is not identified.

The RNA input was about 0.5 to 1 ug, and it was reverse transcribed with random hexamers. The amplification used immunoSEQ multiplex PCR on TCR beta CDR3; it spanned 54 Vbeta and 13 Jbeta. Using its own MiXCR run on the immunoSEQ multiplex PCR reads, TCRdb lists one record per CDR3 protein. The table lists roughly 150,000 distinct CDR3 sequences, 85% to 95% of them singletons. Regarding the study as a whole: The study's TCR sequencing and HLA analysis drew on a certain number of individuals. That number was acknowledged as relatively small.

Relapsing-remitting disease, either stable or active, was present in the multiple sclerosis controls, who were treatment-naive patients. Purification of the CD8+ and CD4+ T cells relied on negative isolation, and TEMRA cells underwent FACS enrichment. Sequenced material: CD8+ T cells from PBMCs. The rearrangement links TRBV5-6 to TRBJ2-3; no firm D call. This TCR was sampled from a human donor with multiple sclerosis. The CDR3 DNA sequence: TGTGCCAGCAGCTTGGGAGCGAGAAGCACAGATACGCAGTATTTT. It codes for CASSLGARSTDTQYF. The whole variable domain, remainder taken from reference TRBV5-6 and TRBJ2-3, is DAGVTQSPTHLIKTRGQQVTLRCSPKSGHDTVSWYQQALGQGPQFIFQYYEEEERQRGNFPDRFSGHQFPNYSSELNVNALLLGDSALYLCASSLGARSTDTQYFGPGTRLTVL.